The 9 T cell receptor beta chains given below trace back to one sample, sequenced in a study of control samples from healthy donors and cancer patients. Profiling relied on immunoSEQ multiplex PCR, and the TCRdb table lists in-frame clones only, not all of them. The sample contains about 170,000 clones, 80% to 95% of which appear only once. The sequenced sample was blood. Receptor source: a woman in her sixties in good health.

This clone was counted once. The chain employs TRBV6-2 or TRBV6-3 and TRBJ1-1, with no clear D. There are 13 residues in the CDR3. Germline values: CDR1 MNHEY, CDR2 SVGEGT. The germline V and J ends were trimmed by 5 bases and 3 bases, with 10 bases remaining between them. The CDR3 region has the DNA TGTGCCAGCAGTGGTCGTGGGTACACTGAAGCTTTCTTT. Protein sequence: CASSGRGYTEAFF.

V usage is TRBV7-8 and J usage is TRBJ2-1; a possible D gene is TRBD2 (6 bases). CDR1 SGHVS and CDR2 FQNEAQ come from the germline V gene. CDR3 length: 12 amino acids. Trimming removed 9 bases at V and 9 bases at J, with 15 bases between. The DNA for the CDR3 is TGTGCCAGTGGGGACTCGGGGTTTGAGCAGTTCTTC. Protein: CASGDSGFEQFF.

The chain carries TRBV27 and TRBJ1-6; perhaps TRBD1 as D (6 bases). Germline CDR1 MNHEY, CDR2 SMNVEV (reference sequence). The germline V and J ends were trimmed by 6 bases and 5 bases, with 11 bases remaining between them. This CDR3 contains 14 residues. Here the CDR3 DNA reads TGTGCCAGCAGGCCGGGACACGATAATTCACCCCTCCACTTT. It encodes CASRPGHDNSPLHF.

The chain recombines TRBV6-6 with TRBJ2-3; the D is unclear. Trimming pared 0 bases from V and 4 bases from J, leaving 8 bases between. CDR3 size: 14 residues. The germline V gene has CDR1 MNHNY and CDR2 SVGAGI (reference sequence). Here the CDR3 reads CASSYSSLADTQYF. CDR3 sequence (DNA): TGTGCCAGCAGTTACTCCAGTCTGGCAGATACGCAGTATTTT.

The chain is built from TRBV30 and TRBJ1-1, with unresolved D. Germline V gene sequence: CDR1 GTSNPN, CDR2 SVGIG (reference sequence). There are 11 residues in the CDR3. Trimming stripped 7 bases from V and 4 bases from J, with 10 bases between. CDR3 in amino acids: CASHRATEAFF. DNA for the CDR3: TGTGCCTCCCATCGGGCCACTGAAGCTTTCTTT. Drawing the rest from reference TRBV30 and TRBJ1-1, the complete variable domain is SQTIHQWPATLVQPVGSPLSLECTVEGTSNPNLYWYRQAAGRGLQLLFYSVGIGQISSEVPQNLSASRPQDRQFILSSKKLLLSDSGFYLCASHRATEAFFGQGTRLTVV.

V usage is TRBV4-3 and J usage is TRBJ1-3; D ambiguous. With 3 bases removed from V and 1 base from J, the gap between germline ends came to 4 bases. The CDR3 is made up of 13 amino acids. Germline V gene data show CDR1 as LGHNA and CDR2 as YSLEER. The CDR3 spells CASSQGSGNTIYF. The CDR3 DNA follows: TGCGCCAGCAGCCAGGGATCTGGAAACACCATATATTTT.

The rearrangement uses TRBV6-2 or TRBV6-3 and TRBJ1-5; D gene uncertain. Germline V gives CDR1 MNHEY, CDR2 SVGEGT. Between the trimmed V and J ends, which lost 6 bases and 9 bases, there was a span of 15 bases. The CDR3 consists of 13 residues. The CDR3 is CASSKGGVGPQHF. The CDR3 bases are TGTGCCAGCAGCAAAGGCGGGGTGGGGCCCCAGCATTTT.

This chain joins TRBV21-1 and TRBJ1-1. TRBV21-1 is recorded as a pseudogene. The CDR3 has 16 residues. CDR3 sequence reads: CASSNPNDWMNTEAFF. In DNA form, the CDR3 reads TGTGCCAGCAGCAATCCCAACGACTGGATGAACACTGAAGCTTTCTTT.

A remark on this clone: Other DNA sequences in the sample encode the same CDR3. The chain joins TRBV18 to TRBJ1-2; D possibly corresponds to TRBD1 (5 bases). Germline V gene data show CDR1 as KGHSH and CDR2 as LQKENI. CDR3 size: 14 residues. V gave up 0 bases and J gave up 4 bases, with 9 bases separating them. In nucleotides, the CDR3 is TGTGCCAGCTCACCACCAGGGGACGCCTATGGCTACACCTTC. Its translation is CASSPPGDAYGYTF.